Listed below are T cell receptor beta chains from one sample, sequenced in a study of a mutant IDH1 vaccine in newly diagnosed glioma. What these receptors recognize is not known. Method: immunoSEQ multiplex PCR; TCRdb's copy keeps in-frame clones and lacks some. Among 35,000 to 45,000 clones listed, 83% were seen once. The sample consisted of PBMCs, taken from a glioma patient whose treatment included an IDH1 peptide vaccine. The receptor set was obtained from a woman aged 50 to 60 with glioma. CDR3s include the opening cysteine and the closing phenylalanine or tryptophan. The D gene is left open where the match is weak. Size values are once, few and many counts, or a class for expanded clones, and some rows have none.

clone size	V gene	D gene	J gene	CDR3 DNA	CDR3 protein
once	TRBV4-2	TRBD2	TRBJ2-7	TGTGCCAGCAGCCAAGTAGGTTCGGGGGGCTCCTACGAGCAGTACTTC	CASSQVGSGGSYEQYF
.	TRBV5-1	.	TRBJ2-2	TGCGCCAGCCGAGGGGGTACGGGGGACACCGGGGAGCTGTTTTTT	CASRGGTGDTGELFF
.	TRBV6-1	TRBD1	TRBJ1-1	TGTGCCAGCAGTGTAGGGACAGGGAAGAACACTGAAGCTTTCTTT	CASSVGTGKNTEAFF
.	TRBV10-3	.	TRBJ1-6	TGTGCCATCAGTGAGTCGAGACAGGTTTCTAATTCACCCCTCCACTTT	CAISESRQVSNSPLHF
.	TRBV10-1	.	TRBJ2-7	TGCGCCAGCAGTGGGGACAGACTAGGAGAGCAGTACTTC	CASSGDRLGEQYF
.	TRBV6-6	.	TRBJ1-2	TGTGCCAGCACCCTCGAACACTCGGGTGGCTACACCTTC	CASTLEHSGGYTF
.	TRBV5-6	.	TRBJ2-7	TGTGCCAGCAGCTTCTCCCTGGACGAGCAGTACTTC	CASSFSLDEQYF
.	TRBV11-2	TRBD2	TRBJ2-1	TGTGCCAGCAGCTTGTTTCGGCTAGCGGGCGTCTCATTTGAGCAGTTCTTC	CASSLFRLAGVSFEQFF
.	TRBV6-1	TRBD1	TRBJ1-1	TGTGCCAGCAAGACAGGGTCCAACACTGAAGCTTTCTTT	CASKTGSNTEAFF
.	TRBV7-9	TRBD2	TRBJ2-3	TGTGCCAGCAGCTTTGGTAGCGGGGATACGCAGTATTTT	CASSFGSGDTQYF
.	TRBV19	.	TRBJ2-7	TGTGCCAGTAGTATGGGACGGTTGAGCTCCTACGAGCAGTACTTC	CASSMGRLSSYEQYF
once	TRBV19	.	TRBJ2-3	TGTGCCAGTAGTACGTCTCGATTGGAAGATACGCAGTATTTT	CASSTSRLEDTQYF
.	TRBV27	.	TRBJ1-2	TGTGCCAGCAGTTTGGCACAGGACTTTGGCTACACCTTC	CASSLAQDFGYTF
few	TRBV29-1	.	TRBJ2-5	TGCAGCGTTGAACTGGCAGGGGAGTTGAGCACCCAGTACTTC	CSVELAGELSTQYF
.	TRBV5-1	TRBD1	TRBJ1-4	TGCGCCAGCAGCACAGGACAGGGGGCGAATGAAAAACTGTTTTTT	CASSTGQGANEKLFF
.	TRBV5-1	.	TRBJ1-3	TGCGCCAGCAGGAGGGACACGACGGGAAACACCATATATTTT	CASRRDTTGNTIYF
.	TRBV6-5	TRBD1	TRBJ2-5	TGTGCCAGCACAAACAGGGGGTTTGGAGAGACCCAGTACTTC	CASTNRGFGETQYF
.	TRBV5-1	TRBD1	TRBJ2-7	TGCGCCAGCACCGGAAGAGACAGGGGGGAAACCTACGAGCAGTACTTC	CASTGRDRGETYEQYF
.	TRBV14	TRBD1	TRBJ2-7	TGTGCCAGCAGCCAAGACGACCGGGACAGCGAGACAACCTACGAGCAGTACTTC	CASSQDDRDSETTYEQYF
once	TRBV6-5	.	TRBJ1-2	TGTGCCAGCACCCCGACAGAGGGGTTTCAAAATGGCTACACCTTC	CASTPTEGFQNGYTF
.	TRBV10-3	TRBD2	TRBJ2-5	TGTGCCATTCGGACTAGCGGACAAGAGACCCAGTACTTC	CAIRTSGQETQYF
.	TRBV6-1	TRBD1	TRBJ1-3	TGTGCCAGCACCAGGGACAGGGCCTCTGGAAACACCATATATTTT	CASTRDRASGNTIYF
.	TRBV5-1	TRBD1	TRBJ2-7	TGCGCCAGCAGCGGAAGGGACAGCTACGAGCAGTACTTC	CASSGRDSYEQYF
once	TRBV19	.	TRBJ1-4	TGTGCCAGTAGTATTATAGGGGATTTTAATGAAAAACTGTTTTTT	CASSIIGDFNEKLFF
.	TRBV27	.	TRBJ1-5	TGTGCCAGCAGTCCAGGGGCCCGGCAGCCCCAGCATTTT	CASSPGARQPQHF
.	TRBV6-1	.	TRBJ1-1	TGTGCCAGCAGTGGGGGGATTCGGACTGAAGCTTTCTTT	CASSGGIRTEAFF
.	TRBV18	.	TRBJ1-2	TGTGCCAGCTCACCACCGAGCCCCAGGGCAGACTATGGCTACACCTTC	CASSPPSPRADYGYTF
.	TRBV27	.	TRBJ2-7	TGTGCCAGCAGACAGGACAATTACTACGAGCAGTACTTC	CASRQDNYYEQYF
few	TRBV7-2	.	TRBJ2-7	TGTGCCAGCAGCTTAAGGGACTCCTACGAGCAGTACTTC	CASSLRDSYEQYF
.	TRBV9	.	TRBJ2-7	TGTGCCAGCAGCGCACAAACCGGGGGCTACGAGCAGTACTTC	CASSAQTGGYEQYF
.	TRBV5-4	.	TRBJ1-1	TGTGCCAGCAGCTTGACGAGGGCGACTGAAGCTTTCTTT	CASSLTRATEAFF
.	TRBV11-2	.	TRBJ2-2	TGTGCCAGCAGCTCGGGTGTGGGGGAGCTGTTTTTT	CASSSGVGELFF
.	TRBV6-5	.	TRBJ1-1	TGTGCCAGCAGGGGCGGACTGGTGAACACTGAAGCTTTCTTT	CASRGGLVNTEAFF
.	TRBV4-3	TRBD1	TRBJ2-3	TGCGCCAGCAGCCAAGGGGACAGGGGGCCCAGCACAGATACGCAGTATTTT	CASSQGDRGPSTDTQYF
.	TRBV6-5	.	TRBJ1-3	TGTGCCAGCAGAAGCTCTGGAAACACCATATATTTT	CASRSSGNTIYF
.	TRBV7-2	.	TRBJ1-1	TGTGCCAGCAGCGCGCAGAGCATGAACACTAAAGCTTTCTTT	CASSAQSMNTKAFF
.	TRBV7-2	.	TRBJ2-5	TGTGCCAGCAGCTTGAGTCGGACGGAGACCCAGTACTTC	CASSLSRTETQYF
few	TRBV10-2	TRBD2	TRBJ2-2	TGCGCCAGCGTCTCTAGCGGGTCCTACACCGGGGAGCTGTTTTTT	CASVSSGSYTGELFF
.	TRBV19	TRBD1	TRBJ1-1	TGTGCCAGTATCCCCAGGAAGGGACAGGGGAACACTGAAGCTTTCTTT	CASIPRKGQGNTEAFF
.	TRBV4-1	TRBD1	TRBJ1-2	TGCGCCAGCAGCCAAGTGACAGGGAGGGACATTAACTATGGCTACACCTTC	CASSQVTGRDINYGYTF
.	TRBV28	.	TRBJ2-7	TGTGCCAGCAGGCAGGGGAAGAACGAGCAGTACTTC	CASRQGKNEQYF
medium-sized	TRBV13	.	TRBJ2-7	TGTGCCAGCCGTGGGTGGACGAGCTCCTACGAGCAGTACTTC	CASRGWTSSYEQYF
.	TRBV10-3	.	TRBJ2-7	TGTGCCATCAGTGATGGCGGCAACAGGCGCTCAGAGCAGTACTTC	CAISDGGNRRSEQYF
.	TRBV6-1	TRBD1	TRBJ1-3	TGTGCCAGCAGCGACAGGGGAACGGGAAACACCATATATTTT	CASSDRGTGNTIYF
.	TRBV5-5	TRBD2	TRBJ2-7	TGTGCCAGCAGCTTGGCCGCCCTAGCGGGGACCTACGAGCAGTACTTC	CASSLAALAGTYEQYF
.	TRBV7-2	TRBD1	TRBJ2-2	TGTGCCAGCAGCTCCATGACAGGGCGGATAGGGGGGGAGCTGTTTTTT	CASSSMTGRIGGELFF
once	TRBV4-1	.	TRBJ1-3	TGCGCCAGCAGCCAAGTGCAGGTCTCTGGAAACACCATATATTTT	CASSQVQVSGNTIYF
once	TRBV18	.	TRBJ1-2	TGTGCCAGCTCAACCGGGGGAGGGAATAATGGCTACACCTTC	CASSTGGGNNGYTF
.	TRBV12-5	.	TRBJ1-2	TGTGCTAGTGGTCCCGCGAGAGGGATGAGCTACACCTTC	CASGPARGMSYTF
.	TRBV6-5	.	TRBJ1-2	TGTGCCAGCAGTTGGGTGGGGACGGGGTATGGCTACACCTTC	CASSWVGTGYGYTF
.	TRBV9	.	TRBJ1-1	TGTGCCAGCAGCGTGGGGGGGTACACTGAAGCTTTCTTT	CASSVGGYTEAFF
.	TRBV9	.	TRBJ2-5	TGTGCCAGCAGCCCCCGCCGGGTGGGCGGAGTACAAGAGACCCAGTACTTC	CASSPRRVGGVQETQYF
.	TRBV6-5	.	TRBJ1-1	TGTGCCAGCAGTTACTTTCTGGACACTGAAGCTTTCTTT	CASSYFLDTEAFF
.	TRBV6-5	.	TRBJ2-1	TGTGCCAGCGGGTTTGGGGGCCCCCACAATGAGCAGTTCTTC	CASGFGGPHNEQFF
.	TRBV7-8	.	TRBJ1-2	TGTGCCAGCAGCTTAGAAGCTTACTATGGCTACACCTTC	CASSLEAYYGYTF
.	TRBV11-2	TRBD1	TRBJ1-2	TGTGCCAGCAGCTTACGGAGGGGACAGACGCCGAACTATGGCTACACCTTC	CASSLRRGQTPNYGYTF
.	TRBV7-9	.	TRBJ1-2	TGTGCCAGCAGCTCGTTACGAGTTGGCTATGGCTACACCTTC	CASSSLRVGYGYTF
once	TRBV7-9	.	TRBJ1-1	TGTGCCAGTTCGAGGGGGGCCACTGAAGCTTTCTTT	CASSRGATEAFF
.	TRBV18	.	TRBJ1-2	TGTGCCAGCTCTCCGGATTGGACAGACTATGGCTACACCTTC	CASSPDWTDYGYTF
.	TRBV29-1	TRBD1	TRBJ2-1	TGCAGCGTTGAGAGGGACAGGTCGGCCTTTCAGTTCTTC	CSVERDRSAFQFF